Listed below are T cell receptor beta chains from one sample, sequenced in a study of beta chain features in type 1 diabetes. Some clones are missing from TCRdb's copy, which holds only in-frame ones; the method was immunoSEQ multiplex PCR. Seen here are about 930,000 clones, roughly 17% observed once, and the top ten hold 0.023%. Sequencing was done on a sample of naive CD4+ T cells from blood. The source is a woman between 18 and 30 years old in good health. CDR3s include the opening cysteine and the closing phenylalanine or tryptophan. The order of the fields is D gene, clone size, J gene, CDR3 length, V gene, CDR3 protein, CDR3 DNA. D genes are given only for firm matches. A clone size is listed for some rows: how often the clone was seen (once, few, many), or a class if it is expanded.

D: NA
size: few
J: TRBJ2-5
length: 13
V: TRBV7-8
CDR3: CASNPEVEETQYF
DNA: TGTGCCAGCAACCCAGAAGTAGAAGAGACCCAGTACTTC

D: TRBD1
size: few
J: TRBJ2-1
length: 16
V: TRBV27
CDR3: CASSTKTGGWGNEQFF
DNA: TGTGCCAGCAGTACGAAGACAGGGGGGTGGGGCAATGAGCAGTTCTTC

D: NA
size: few
J: TRBJ1-3
length: 15
V: TRBV6-5
CDR3: CASSYGLQAGNTIYF
DNA: TGTGCCAGCAGTTACGGGCTACAGGCTGGAAACACCATATATTTT

D: NA
size: NA
J: TRBJ2-7
length: 13
V: TRBV2
CDR3: CASTNRNSHEQYF
DNA: TGTGCCAGCACCAACAGGAATTCCCACGAGCAGTACTTC

D: NA
size: NA
J: TRBJ2-2
length: 12
V: TRBV5-1
CDR3: CATNGDGGELFF
DNA: TGCGCCACAAATGGGGATGGCGGGGAGCTGTTTTTT

D: NA
size: few
J: TRBJ2-7
length: 12
V: TRBV5-1
CDR3: CASRGGIYEQYF
DNA: TGCGCCAGCAGAGGGGGGATCTACGAGCAGTACTTC

D: NA
size: NA
J: TRBJ1-1
length: 14
V: TRBV4-3
CDR3: CASSPWITLPEAFF
DNA: TGCGCCAGCAGCCCCTGGATAACTTTACCTGAAGCTTTCTTT

D: TRBD1
size: NA
J: TRBJ1-1
length: 15
V: TRBV15
CDR3: CATSRALTGETEAFF
DNA: TGTGCCACCAGCAGAGCGCTTACAGGGGAAACTGAAGCTTTCTTT

D: NA
size: NA
J: TRBJ2-1
length: 13
V: TRBV6-5
CDR3: CASSEGGSNEQFF
DNA: TGTGCCAGCAGTGAAGGAGGGAGCAATGAGCAGTTCTTC

D: TRBD1
size: few
J: TRBJ2-1
length: 16
V: TRBV19
CDR3: CASSLTRQGIYNEQFF
DNA: TGTGCCAGTAGTCTTACCAGACAGGGTATCTACAATGAGCAGTTCTTC

D: TRBD1
size: few
J: TRBJ1-2
length: 13
V: TRBV5-4
CDR3: CASRTDRVLGYTF
DNA: TGTGCCAGCAGAACGGACAGGGTTCTTGGCTACACCTTC

D: TRBD1
size: few
J: TRBJ1-4
length: 15
V: TRBV11-2
CDR3: CASSLRSGQGRKLFF
DNA: TGTGCCAGCAGCTTACGATCGGGACAGGGTCGAAAACTGTTTTTT

D: TRBD2
size: NA
J: TRBJ2-1
length: 15
V: TRBV10-3
CDR3: CAITSSGRGYNEQFF
DNA: TGTGCCATCACCTCTAGCGGGAGAGGGTACAATGAGCAGTTCTTC

D: TRBD2
size: NA
J: TRBJ2-5
length: 17
V: TRBV6-7
CDR3: CASRLDWTSGSGETQYF
DNA: TGTGCCAGCAGACTCGACTGGACTAGCGGGAGCGGAGAGACCCAGTACTTC

D: TRBD1
size: few
J: TRBJ1-3
length: 15
V: TRBV10-3
CDR3: CAISERGQSGNTIYF
DNA: TGTGCCATCAGTGAGAGGGGGCAGTCTGGAAACACCATATATTTT

D: TRBD1
size: NA
J: TRBJ2-3
length: 16
V: TRBV4-3
CDR3: CASSPEGTGIADTQYF
DNA: TGCGCCAGCAGCCCAGAAGGGACAGGAATTGCAGATACGCAGTATTTT

D: NA
size: NA
J: TRBJ1-4
length: 16
V: TRBV6-5
CDR3: CASSYNPTGVVEKLFF
DNA: TGTGCCAGCAGTTACAATCCGACAGGAGTGGTGGAAAAACTGTTTTTT

D: NA
size: NA
J: TRBJ2-6
length: 14
V: TRBV5-8
CDR3: CASGRGSGANVLTF
DNA: TGTGCCAGCGGCAGGGGTTCTGGGGCCAACGTCCTGACTTTC

D: NA
size: NA
J: TRBJ2-5
length: 14
V: TRBV27
CDR3: CASRGYVGLETQYF
DNA: TGTGCCAGCAGGGGATATGTGGGATTGGAGACCCAGTACTTC

D: NA
size: NA
J: TRBJ2-1
length: 12
V: TRBV7-9
CDR3: CASSSRIAEQFF
DNA: TGTGCCAGCAGCTCCCGGATCGCAGAGCAGTTCTTC

D: NA
size: few
J: TRBJ2-6
length: 15
V: TRBV7-9
CDR3: CASSLVRSGANVLTF
DNA: TGTGCCAGCAGCCTCGTACGGTCAGGGGCCAACGTCCTGACTTTC

D: NA
size: few
J: TRBJ1-5
length: 15
V: TRBV28
CDR3: CASSSGPGANQPQHF
DNA: TGTGCCAGCAGTTCGGGACCCGGGGCCAATCAGCCCCAGCATTTT

D: NA
size: NA
J: TRBJ2-2
length: 12
V: TRBV28
CDR3: CASSLTAGELFF
DNA: TGTGCCAGCAGTTTAACGGCCGGGGAGCTGTTTTTT

D: NA
size: few
J: TRBJ2-1
length: 13
V: TRBV11-2
CDR3: CASSLPGRNEQFF
DNA: TGTGCCAGCAGCTTACCAGGGCGTAATGAGCAGTTCTTC

D: NA
size: NA
J: TRBJ1-1
length: 15
V: TRBV2
CDR3: CASSEGTAKNTEAFF
DNA: TGTGCCAGCAGTGAAGGGACAGCTAAGAACACTGAAGCTTTCTTT

D: TRBD1
size: NA
J: TRBJ2-7
length: 14
V: TRBV5-6
CDR3: CASSPQDRGWEQYF
DNA: TGTGCCAGCAGCCCCCAGGACAGGGGGTGGGAGCAGTACTTC